Each of the 5 T cell receptor beta chains below was sequenced from the same sample in a study of tumor-infiltrating lymphocytes in primary liver carcinoma. Germline DNA was extracted too, while blood RNA derived from unsorted whole blood. Production of TCR beta cDNA used approximately 0.55 ug total RNA together with a constant-region primer. Slightly modified ARM-PCR with three nested multiplex PCR rounds yielded TCR beta libraries. For around 11 cycles apiece, the opening two PCR rounds ran with TRBV1-TRBV30 forward primers and a C-beta reverse primer. TCRdb re-analysed the multiplex PCR reads in MiXCR, keeping a single row per CDR3 protein. The sample has over 250,000 distinct CDR3 sequences; around 50% are singletons. Sample: peripheral blood. Receptors were obtained from a woman aged 30 to 39 with primary liver carcinoma and hepatitis B virus infection.

In regard to this clonotype: A much larger clone differs from this one at a single base, so this may be a read error. The chain employs TRBV6-2 or TRBV6-3 and TRBJ2-2, with D perhaps TRBD2 (6 bases). This CDR3 is built from 12 residues. Germline CDR1 reads MNHEY; CDR2 reads SVGEGT. Here the CDR3 DNA reads TGTGCCAGCAGTCCCTATTCCGGGGGGCTGTTTTTT. As protein: CASSPYSGGLFF.

This clonotype has only a few counts. The junction departs from the called germline gene at one end, perhaps through a read error. The rearrangement uses TRBV29-1 and TRBJ1-4; no reliable D call. Germline V gene sequence: CDR1 SQVTM, CDR2 ANQGSEA. This CDR3 has 10 residues. The CDR3 nucleotides are TGCAGCGTTGGGCATGAAAAACTTTTTTTT. It yields the protein CSVGHEKLFF.

Note on this clonotype: Because the CDR3 is missing its conserved closing phenylalanine or tryptophan, this is likely a read error. The chain has TRBV12-3 or TRBV12-4 and TRBJ2-2; D is perhaps TRBD2 (6 bases). This CDR3 contains 15 residues. The CDR3 coding sequence is TGTGCCAGCCGGGGGTGGGTCACGAATACCGGGGAGCTGTTTCTT. This codes for CASRGWVTNTGELFL.

Concerning this clonotype: The CDR3 carries no conserved terminal phenylalanine or tryptophan, so it likely arises from a read error. The V and J genes are TRBV13 and TRBJ2-2; either TRBD1 or TRBD2 may supply D (5 bases each). V was pared by 5 bases and J by 6 bases, with 13 bases between. CDR1 and CDR2 from the germline V gene are PRHDT and FYEKMQ (reference sequence). The CDR3 sequence is 14 residues long. The CDR3 reads CASSPPLGAGELFL. CDR3 coding DNA: TGTGCCAGCAGCCCCCCGTTGGGGGCCGGGGAGCTGTTTTTA.

As for this clonotype: This may be a read error, as it is one base from a much larger clone. The chain links TRBV29-1 to TRBJ2-1; D is unresolved. CDR1 and CDR2 from the germline V gene are SQVTM and ANQGSEA. CDR3 size: 10 residues. The CDR3 nucleotides are TGCAGCGTCGCCTCGGGTGAGCAGTCCTTC. This gives the protein CSVASGEQSF.